Presented here are 19 T cell receptor beta chains from one specimen sequenced in a study of beta chain features in type 1 diabetes. The investigators reverse transcribed all of the isolated RNA, so they sequenced expressed TCRB transcripts. Profiling relied on immunoSEQ multiplex PCR, and the TCRdb table lists in-frame clones only, not all of them. The sample has 900,000 or so clones, 17% seen once. The sample consisted of naive CD4+ T cells from blood. Receptors originate from a woman younger than 35 in good health.

This chain joins TRBV6-4 and TRBJ1-5, with D hard to call. Trimming removed 6 bases at V and 3 bases at J, with 9 bases between. The CDR3 is 13 amino acids. The germline V gene encodes CDR1 MRHNA and CDR2 SNTAGT. This CDR3 reads CASSRELNQPQHF. The CDR3 DNA sequence: TGTGCCAGCAGCCGGGAGCTCAATCAGCCCCAGCATTTT.

This chain's CDR3 is CASSSLQGDTQYF. In DNA, the CDR3 is TGTGCCAGCAGCTCCCTTCAGGGAGATACGCAGTATTTT. The chain combines TRBV11-2 with TRBJ2-3; maybe TRBD1 (5 bases). Germline V gives CDR1 SGHAT, CDR2 FQNNGV. The CDR3 totals 13 residues. V was pared by 4 bases and J by 5 bases, with 10 bases between. Based on the CDR3 plus reference TRBV11-2 and TRBJ2-3, the full variable domain is EAGVAQSPRYKIIEKRQSVAFWCNPISGHATLYWYQQILGQGPKLLIQFQNNGVVDDSQLPKDRFSAERLKGVDSTLKIQPAKLEDSAVYLCASSSLQGDTQYFGPGTRLTVL.

The chain joins TRBV6-5 to TRBJ1-2; TRBD1 might be the D (5 bases). V dropped 0 bases and J dropped 4 bases, with 12 bases sitting between them. The length of the CDR3 is 15 residues. Germline loops: CDR1 MNHEY, CDR2 SVGAGI. CDR3 DNA sequence: TGTGCCAGCAGTTACTCGAGTCGGGGGGTCTATGGCTACACCTTC. Its protein is CASSYSSRGVYGYTF.

This sequence joins TRBV6-5 and TRBJ2-5; no definite D call. From germline, CDR1 is MNHEY and CDR2 SVGAGI. The CDR3 has 15 amino acids. V was clipped by 6 bases and J by 5 bases, with 19 bases between them. The CDR3 spells CASRRLTLFTETQYF. The CDR3, as DNA: TGTGCCAGCAGGCGGCTCACACTGTTTACGGAGACCCAGTACTTC.

The chain has TRBV5-1 and TRBJ2-7, with a tentative D call TRBD2 (6 bases). The CDR3 consists of 13 residues. V dropped 2 bases and J dropped 6 bases, with 12 bases sitting between them. The germline V gene has CDR1 SGHRS and CDR2 YFSETQ. The CDR3 sequence is CASSFGTGGEQYF. The CDR3, as DNA: TGCGCCAGCAGCTTCGGGACTGGGGGCGAGCAGTACTTC. Supplemented by reference TRBV5-1 and TRBJ2-7, the full variable domain reads KAGVTQTPRYLIKTRGQQVTLSCSPISGHRSVSWYQQTPGQGLQFLFEYFSETQRNKGNFPGRFSGRQFSNSRSEMNVSTLELGDSALYLCASSFGTGGEQYFGPGTRLTVT.

V and J are TRBV28 and TRBJ2-1; 10 bases fit TRBD2. J lost 4 bases, V lost 10 bases, and 13 bases had no gene match. The CDR3 runs 16 residues. The germline CDR1 and CDR2 sequences are MDHEN and SYDVKM. The CDR3 spells CATRPTSGKKYNEQFF. CDR3 in DNA: TGTGCCACCAGACCTACTAGCGGGAAAAAATACAATGAGCAGTTCTTC.

This sequence joins TRBV19 and TRBJ2-7; D not certain. CDR1 is LNHDA, CDR2 SQIVND, per germline (reference sequence). Trimming cost V 7 bases and J 2 bases, with 12 bases left between them. This CDR3 spans 13 amino acids. CDR3 nucleotides: TGTGCCAGTAAAAACATCGATACCTACGAGCAGTACTTC. Protein: CASKNIDTYEQYF.

The rearrangement uses TRBV7-2 and TRBJ2-5, with 10 bases that match TRBD2. The V gene's germline CDR1 is SGHTA and CDR2 FQGNSA. This CDR3 is built from 16 residues. After removal of 5 bases from V and 5 bases from J, the junction contained 11 bases not matched to a gene. The CDR3: CASSRGPSGSSETQYF. CDR3 sequence (DNA): TGTGCCAGCAGCCGAGGCCCTAGCGGGAGTAGCGAGACCCAGTACTTC.

This sequence joins TRBV27 and TRBJ2-3; possibly TRBD2 for D (6 bases). The germline V gene encodes CDR1 MNHEY and CDR2 SMNVEV (reference sequence). V lost 2 bases and J 2 bases, leaving 14 bases between the germline ends. The CDR3 spans 16 residues. DNA for the CDR3: TGTGCCAGCAGTTTAGTGGGACTCACCACCACAGATACGCAGTATTTT. This sequence encodes CASSLVGLTTTDTQYF.

This clone was seen a handful of times. V is TRBV18 and J is TRBJ1-2, with D perhaps TRBD1 (6 bases). The CDR3 loop spans 18 amino acids. CDR1 KGHSH and CDR2 LQKENI come from the germline V gene. V was trimmed by 1 base and J by 5 bases, leaving 23 bases between them. For the CDR3, the DNA is TGTGCCAGCTCACCACGCACAGGGTTTGAGTCTGGCACTTATGGCTACACCTTC. Its translation: CASSPRTGFESGTYGYTF.

The chain carries TRBV5-4 and TRBJ1-1; 11 bases align to TRBD1. The CDR3 contains 15 residues. Germline V lookup: CDR1 SGHNT, CDR2 YYREEE (reference sequence). V lost 4 bases to trimming and J lost 3 bases; unmatched junction nucleotides: 5. The CDR3 coding sequence is TGTGCCAGCAGCACTAGGGACAGGGGGGACACTGAAGCTTTCTTT. This translates into CASSTRDRGDTEAFF.

This clone was seen more than once but under ten times. The chain carries TRBV2 and TRBJ2-3; D remains unclear. CDR1 SNHLY and CDR2 FYNNEI come from the germline V gene. This CDR3 region has 14 residues. V lost 3 bases and J lost 10, with 17 bases in between. CDR3 sequence reads: CASSDDGAASPQYF. As DNA, the CDR3 is TGTGCCAGCAGTGATGACGGCGCGGCCTCTCCGCAGTATTTT. Based on the CDR3 plus reference TRBV2 and TRBJ2-3, the full variable domain is EPEVTQTPSHQVTQMGQEVILRCVPISNHLYFYWYRQILGQKVEFLVSFYNNEISEKSEIFDDQFSVERPDGSNFTLKIRSTKLEDSAMYFCASSDDGAASPQYFGPGTRLTVL.

The CDR3 here is CASSYSRAGQTYEQYF. The CDR3 region has the DNA TGTGCCAGCAGTTACTCGAGGGCCGGTCAGACCTACGAGCAGTACTTC. The chain couples TRBV6-5 to TRBJ2-7; D is possibly TRBD2 (5 bases). The V end was cut by 0 bases, the J end by 2 bases, with 14 bases between. There are 16 residues in the CDR3. In germline, CDR1 is MNHEY, CDR2 SVGAGI.

This clone was seen a few times. The chain joins TRBV27 to TRBJ2-7; possible D gene TRBD1, 6 bases. The germline V and J ends were trimmed by 5 bases and 2 bases, with 19 bases remaining between them. The germline CDR1 and CDR2 sequences are MNHEY and SMNVEV (reference sequence). This CDR3 has 16 amino acids. CDR3 in DNA: TGTGCCAGCAGTCAGAACCCTCAGGGGCCCCCCTACGAGCAGTACTTC. Encoded protein: CASSQNPQGPPYEQYF.

The chain carries TRBV5-1 and TRBJ2-7; TRBD2 matches at 11 bases. From germline, CDR1 is SGHRS and CDR2 YFSETQ. The CDR3 has 15 residues. V lost 0 bases and J lost 7; bases outside the gene matches: 6. The CDR3 protein is CASSLVLAGAGEQYF. The CDR3, as DNA: TGCGCCAGCAGCTTGGTACTAGCGGGAGCGGGTGAGCAGTACTTC.

The chain links TRBV25-1 to TRBJ2-1; the match to TRBD2 covers 7 bases. The CDR3 spans 18 residues. Looked up from germline, CDR1 is MGHDK and CDR2 is SYGVNS. The ends lost 5 bases at V and 7 bases at J; junction bases unmatched: 20. This CDR3 is CASSRTSAETGGWNEQFF. DNA for the CDR3: TGTGCCAGCAGTCGGACTAGTGCGGAAACGGGTGGGTGGAATGAGCAGTTCTTC.

This chain joins TRBV14 and TRBJ1-2; D call uncertain. CDR1 and CDR2 from the germline V gene are SGHDN and FVKESK. The CDR3 has 15 amino acids. Trimming pared 1 base from V and 1 base from J, leaving 10 bases between. CDR3 DNA: TGTGCCAGCAGCCAAGCCTCAGGTGGTAACTATGGCTACACCTTC. Translation gives CASSQASGGNYGYTF.

V and J are TRBV15 and TRBJ2-2, with D perhaps TRBD1 (5 bases). Between the trimmed V and J ends, which lost 3 bases and 0 bases, there was a span of 11 bases. Per the germline V gene, CDR1 is LNHNV and CDR2 is YYDKDF (reference sequence). This CDR3 has 16 residues. Written as DNA, the CDR3 is TGTGCCACCAGCAGTGCAGGGCCCTCGAACACCGGGGAGCTGTTTTTT. Residues: CATSSAGPSNTGELFF. Combining the CDR3 with reference TRBV15 and TRBJ2-2 gives the whole variable domain DAMVIQNPRYQVTQFGKPVTLSCSQTLNHNVMYWYQQKSSQAPKLLFHYYDKDFNNEADTPDNFQSRRPNTSFCFLDIRSPGLGDTAMYLCATSSAGPSNTGELFFGEGSRLTVL.

This clone was seen only a few times. V gene TRBV10-3 combines with J gene TRBJ1-3; 10 positions agree with TRBD1. CDR1 and CDR2 (germline): ENHRY, SYGVKD. V dropped 10 bases and J dropped 2; count of bases not matched to a gene: 2. This CDR3 comprises 13 residues. The CDR3 region has the DNA TGTGCCACCGGGACAGGGGCTGGAAACACCATATATTTT. Protein sequence: CATGTGAGNTIYF.